This TCR beta chain was found in a study of CD8 T cells in ankylosing spondylitis. Findings and caveats of the study: Reported data indicate significant enrichment of disease-linked clones within matched ankylosing spondylitis synovial fluid. A motif in TCR beta, a set of about eight highly homologous variants, appeared characteristic of ankylosing spondylitis blood. Reports of some motif variants in reactive arthritis synovial fluid and blood predate this one.

Per germline, CDR1 MNHEY and CDR2 SVGEGT. This CDR3 has 17 amino acids. The ends lost 5 bases at V and 5 bases at J; junction bases unmatched: 13. With molecular barcodes, quantitative 5'-RACE was used to make the TCR beta libraries. MiXCR, run by TCRdb on the 5' RACE reads, gives a single entry per CDR3 protein. The profile shows about 540,000 distinct CDR3 sequences, roughly 12% of them singletons. Of note for this clonotype: Its specificity is unknown.

The material sequenced was blood, either unsorted or a sorted T cell fraction (not recorded which). This rearrangement joins TRBV6-2 or TRBV6-3 to TRBJ2-1; 9 bases are shared with TRBD2. This receptor was obtained from a male donor with ankylosing spondylitis. CDR3 in amino acids: CASSPARGGRADNEQFF. The CDR3 DNA follows: TGTGCCAGCAGTCCAGCTCGGGGCGGGAGGGCCGACAATGAGCAGTTCTTC.